There are many counts of the clone carrying this T cell receptor (beta chain). Template switching (which added a universal primer site) was used, and cDNA carried unique molecular identifiers. TCRdb reprocessed the 5' RACE reads with MiXCR, giving one entry per CDR3 protein. The repertoire holds 450,000 or so distinct CDR3 sequences, with less than 20% as singletons. The record originates from a study of identical twins. The CDR3 covers 16 residues. Germline trimming cut 2 bases from V and 7 bases from J; bases unmatched to any gene: 8. Germline values: CDR1 SEHNR, CDR2 FQNEAQ (reference sequence). V gene TRBV7-9 combines with J gene TRBJ2-1, with 10 bases aligning to TRBD2. The origin of this receptor is a man in his fifties in good health. The sample taken for sequencing was naive T cells sorted from blood. CDR3: CASSLMVGTSVNEQFF. The CDR3 DNA reads as TGTGCCAGCAGCTTAATGGTCGGGACTAGCGTGAATGAGCAGTTCTTC.